This is a list of T cell receptor beta chains from one sample in a study of regulatory T cells in long-lasting Graves disease. TCRdb passed the multiplex PCR reads through MiXCR, listing each CDR3 protein once. The table lists 350,000 to 450,000 distinct CDR3 sequences, roughly 25% of them singletons. The source was peripheral blood mononuclear cells (PBMCs), collected when the disease was refractory, from a patient treated with antithyroid drugs. These receptors all come from a middle-aged woman with Graves disease. The CDR3 runs from the conserved cysteine through the conserved F or W. The D gene is left open where the match is weak. Clone size, where shown, is once, few, many, or a class for clones that have expanded.

clone size,V gene,D gene,J gene,CDR3 protein,CDR3 DNA
many,TRBV29-1,.,TRBJ1-4,CSVGGEATNEKLFF,TGCAGCGTGGGAGGGGAGGCAACTAATGAAAAACTGTTTTTT
.,TRBV7-2,.,TRBJ1-2,CASRESYGYTF,TGTGCAAGCAGGGAAAGCTATGGCTACACCTTC
.,TRBV5-6,.,TRBJ2-5,CASSLRGWGSETQYF,TGTGCCAGCAGCTTGAGGGGATGGGGGTCAGAGACCCAGTACTTC
many,TRBV11-2,TRBD2,TRBJ2-5,CASSFGLAGVGQETQYF,TGTGCCAGCAGCTTCGGACTAGCGGGAGTCGGGCAAGAGACCCAGTACTTC
.,TRBV29-1,.,TRBJ2-7,CSVEGDSLLEQYF,TGCAGCGTTGAGGGAGACAGCCTTCTCGAGCAGTACTTC
many,TRBV28,TRBD2,TRBJ2-7,CACNLAGDGEQYF,TGTGCCTGCAACCTTGCGGGGGATGGGGAGCAGTACTTC
.,TRBV11-2,.,TRBJ2-2,CASRPASNTGELFF,TGTGCCAGCCGACCAGCGAGTAACACCGGGGAGCTGTTTTTT
.,TRBV14,.,TRBJ1-1,CASSLFNSEAFF,TGTGCCAGCAGCCTTTTCAATTCTGAAGCTTTCTTT
many,TRBV11-3,TRBD1,TRBJ2-5,CASSLGGGQDDLKTQYF,TGTGCCAGCAGCTTAGGGGGCGGACAGGACGATCTGAAGACCCAGTACTTC
.,TRBV7-6,.,TRBJ1-3,CASSLAGQFTGNTIYF,TGTGCCAGCAGCTTAGCCGGGCAGTTCACAGGAAACACCATATATTTT
many,TRBV28,TRBD1,TRBJ2-7,CASSLSDRGVLSAYEQYF,TGTGCCAGCAGTTTATCGGACAGGGGGGTATTATCGGCGTACGAGCAGTACTTC
many,TRBV12-3/TRBV12-4,.,TRBJ1-5,CASSSRGENSNQPQHF,TGTGCCAGCAGCTCAAGGGGGGAAAATAGCAATCAGCCCCAGCATTTT
many,TRBV6-1,.,TRBJ1-1,CASSTSVVEAFF,TGTGCCAGCAGTACGTCCGTTGTTGAAGCTTTCTTT
.,TRBV27,.,TRBJ2-7,CASSYTGRSYEQYF,TGTGCCAGCAGTTACACGGGACGGTCCTACGAGCAGTACTTC
many,TRBV28,.,TRBJ2-7,CASSLIRREQYF,TGTGCCAGCAGTCTGATCAGACGCGAGCAGTACTTC
many,TRBV2,TRBD1,TRBJ2-2,CASSSGTANTGELFF,TGTGCCAGCAGCTCCGGGACAGCGAACACCGGGGAGCTGTTTTTT
many,TRBV10-1,TRBD2,TRBJ2-7,CASSDGVAGGAEQYF,TGCGCCAGCAGTGATGGAGTAGCGGGAGGGGCCGAGCAGTACTTC
many,TRBV10-3,.,TRBJ1-1,CAISESAQNTEAFF,TGTGCCATCAGTGAGTCTGCCCAGAACACTGAAGCTTTCTTT
.,TRBV5-1,.,TRBJ2-3,CASSLDLNKDTQYF,TGCGCCAGCAGCTTGGATCTAAACAAAGATACGCAGTATTTT
.,TRBV20-1,.,TRBJ1-6,CSARTGPRGLPRNSPLHF,TGCAGTGCTAGAACAGGCCCCCGGGGGCTCCCCAGGAATTCACCCCTCCACTTT
few,TRBV20-1,TRBD1,TRBJ2-7,CSARDRVTHEQYF,TGCAGTGCCCGGGACAGGGTGACCCACGAGCAGTACTTC
many,TRBV2,.,TRBJ1-4,CASSESTNEKLFF,TGTGCCAGCAGTGAGTCAACTAATGAAAAACTGTTTTTT
many,TRBV12-3/TRBV12-4,.,TRBJ1-5,CASSLDPDQPQHF,TGTGCCAGCAGTTTAGACCCTGATCAGCCCCAGCATTTT